These T cell receptor beta chains were read from a single sample in a study of CD8 T cells in Susac syndrome. From the immunoSEQ multiplex PCR reads, TCRdb called clonotypes with MiXCR, one entry per CDR3 protein. The sample lists under 95,000 distinct CDR3 sequences; 95% were seen once. The sequenced material came from CD8+ T cells from PBMCs. These receptors all come from a human donor with Susac syndrome. The CDR3 runs from the conserved cysteine through the conserved F or W. Fields, in order: D gene, J gene, clone size, V gene, CDR3 protein, CDR3 DNA. D genes are given only for firm matches. Rows give clone size only sometimes, using once, few, many, or a class for an expanded clone.

TRBD2 | TRBJ2-3 | - | TRBV9 | CASSVGLAGIDTQYF | TGTGCCAGCAGCGTAGGACTAGCGGGAATAGATACGCAGTATTTT
- | TRBJ1-2 | - | TRBV25-1 | CASSSLNYGYTF | TGTGCCAGCAGTTCACTTAACTATGGCTACACCTTC
- | TRBJ2-2 | - | TRBV12-3/TRBV12-4 | CASSTFDLRKGTGELFF | TGTGCCAGCAGCACATTTGACTTGAGAAAGGGCACCGGGGAGCTGTTTTTT
- | TRBJ2-1 | - | TRBV2 | CASSLVKNEQFF | TGTGCCAGCAGTCTAGTTAAGAATGAGCAGTTCTTC
TRBD2 | TRBJ2-7 | - | TRBV5-1 | CASSLRLAGELSYEQYF | TGCGCCAGCAGCTTAAGACTAGCGGGAGAACTTTCCTACGAGCAGTACTTC
TRBD1 | TRBJ2-5 | - | TRBV12-3/TRBV12-4 | CASSLGQGETQYF | TGTGCCAGCAGTTTAGGACAGGGGGAGACCCAGTACTTC
- | TRBJ1-5 | - | TRBV18 | CASSPGVGNFGNQPQHF | TGTGCCAGCTCACCAGGTGTAGGGAATTTCGGCAATCAGCCCCAGCATTTT
TRBD2 | TRBJ2-7 | once | TRBV28 | CASSFYTSAGYEQYF | TGTGCCAGCAGTTTTTATACTAGCGCTGGCTACGAGCAGTACTTC
- | TRBJ2-7 | - | TRBV4-2 | CASSQGAGGYEQYF | TGTGCCAGCAGCCAGGGGGCGGGCGGGTACGAGCAGTACTTC
- | TRBJ2-1 | - | TRBV6-5 | CASRSLSSYNEQFF | TGTGCCAGCAGATCTTTAAGCTCCTACAATGAGCAGTTCTTC
- | TRBJ1-2 | - | TRBV20-1 | CSARVGTDFYGYTF | TGCAGTGCTAGAGTAGGAACAGACTTCTATGGCTACACCTTC
- | TRBJ2-1 | - | TRBV6-1 | CASTEGKLALPYNEQFF | TGTGCCAGCACCGAGGGGAAACTAGCCCTACCTTACAATGAGCAGTTCTTC
TRBD2 | TRBJ2-2 | - | TRBV6-2/TRBV6-3 | CASRAGEDTGELFF | TGTGCCAGCAGAGCGGGAGAGGACACCGGGGAGCTGTTTTTT
TRBD2 | TRBJ2-2 | - | TRBV29-1 | CSVVISGRNTGELFF | TGCAGCGTTGTCATTAGCGGGAGGAACACCGGGGAGCTGTTTTTT
- | TRBJ1-2 | - | TRBV12-3/TRBV12-4 | CASSFDIYGERDGYINGYTF | TGTGCCAGCAGTTTTGATATATATGGCGAACGAGACGGATACATCAATGGCTACACCTTC
- | TRBJ2-2 | - | TRBV27 | CASSLWVPGELFF | TGTGCCAGCAGTTTATGGGTACCCGGGGAGCTGTTTTTT
TRBD1 | TRBJ1-5 | - | TRBV7-9 | CASSPGQGNQPQHF | TGTGCCAGCTCCCCTGGACAGGGCAATCAGCCCCAGCATTTT
- | TRBJ2-7 | - | TRBV20-1 | CSARDSQVGYEQYF | TGCAGTGCTAGAGATAGCCAGGTGGGCTACGAGCAGTACTTC
TRBD1 | TRBJ2-2 | - | TRBV29-1 | CSVEGTGTGELFF | TGCAGCGTTGAGGGGACAGGAACCGGGGAGCTGTTTTTT
TRBD1 | TRBJ2-6 | - | TRBV9 | CASSAPTGTGANVLTF | TGTGCCAGCAGCGCCCCGACAGGGACTGGGGCCAACGTCCTGACTTTC
- | TRBJ2-7 | - | TRBV29-1 | CSVGGSQNSYEQYF | TGCAGCGTTGGCGGCAGCCAAAACTCCTACGAGCAGTACTTC
- | TRBJ1-1 | - | TRBV20-1 | CSPRGFDTEAFF | TGCAGCCCCAGGGGTTTTGACACTGAAGCTTTCTTT
- | TRBJ2-3 | - | TRBV4-3 | CASSQAPTDTQYF | TGCGCCAGCAGCCAAGCCCCCACAGATACGCAGTATTTT
- | TRBJ1-4 | - | TRBV27 | CASSPPRVLGEKLFF | TGTGCCAGCAGTCCCCCCCGAGTTTTAGGGGAAAAACTGTTTTTT
TRBD2 | TRBJ2-3 | - | TRBV6-4 | CASSELSSGSTDTQYF | TGTGCCAGCAGTGAATTGAGTAGCGGGAGCACAGATACGCAGTATTTT
- | TRBJ2-1 | - | TRBV7-9 | CASSFQGEQFF | TGTGCCAGCAGCTTCCAGGGTGAGCAGTTCTTC